This TCR beta chain was recovered during a study of PD-1 blockade in classical Hodgkin lymphoma. The wider study: Nivolumab was administered to patients intravenously at 3 mg/kg every 2 weeks. The study's findings and limits: Researchers reported that CD4+ TCR diversity, though not CD8+, rose significantly by C4D1. Newly diagnosed patients were said to have less baseline TCR diversity than healthy donors did.

Points on this clone: Its specificity is unknown.

Method: immunoSEQ multiplex PCR; TCRdb's copy keeps in-frame clones and lacks some. The table lists about 20,000 clones, roughly 73% of them singletons. This CDR3 is 15 amino acids long. The V end was cut by 1 base, the J end by 5 bases, with 12 bases between. Germline V gene lookup returns CDR1 MNHNY and CDR2 SVGAGI (reference sequence). With no exception, relapse followed autologous stem cell transplantation in all patients, and brentuximab vedotin exposure varied. Specimen: peripheral blood mononuclear cells (PBMCs), collected before the second cycle of nivolumab. This chain connects TRBV6-6 to TRBJ2-1; maybe TRBD2 (5 bases). This sequence originates from a human donor with classical Hodgkin lymphoma. The CDR3 region is CASSYFWEIDNEQFF. Written as DNA, the CDR3 is TGTGCCAGCAGTTACTTCTGGGAGATAGACAATGAGCAGTTCTTC.